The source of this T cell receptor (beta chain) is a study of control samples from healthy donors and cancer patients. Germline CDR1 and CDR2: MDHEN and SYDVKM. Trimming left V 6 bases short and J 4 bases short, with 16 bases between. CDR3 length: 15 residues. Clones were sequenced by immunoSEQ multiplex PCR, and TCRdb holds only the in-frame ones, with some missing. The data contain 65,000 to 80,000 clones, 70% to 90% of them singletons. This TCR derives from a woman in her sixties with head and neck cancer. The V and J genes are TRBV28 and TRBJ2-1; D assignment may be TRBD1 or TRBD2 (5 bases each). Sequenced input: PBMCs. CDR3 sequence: CASRFLRDRYNEQFF. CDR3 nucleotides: TGTGCCAGCAGGTTTCTCCGGGACCGGTACAATGAGCAGTTCTTC. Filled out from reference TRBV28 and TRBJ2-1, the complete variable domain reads DVKVTQSSRYLVKRTGEKVFLECVQDMDHENMFWYRQDPGLGLRLIYFSYDVKMKEKGDIPEGYSVSREKKERFSLILESASTNQTSMYLCASRFLRDRYNEQFFGPGTRLTVL.